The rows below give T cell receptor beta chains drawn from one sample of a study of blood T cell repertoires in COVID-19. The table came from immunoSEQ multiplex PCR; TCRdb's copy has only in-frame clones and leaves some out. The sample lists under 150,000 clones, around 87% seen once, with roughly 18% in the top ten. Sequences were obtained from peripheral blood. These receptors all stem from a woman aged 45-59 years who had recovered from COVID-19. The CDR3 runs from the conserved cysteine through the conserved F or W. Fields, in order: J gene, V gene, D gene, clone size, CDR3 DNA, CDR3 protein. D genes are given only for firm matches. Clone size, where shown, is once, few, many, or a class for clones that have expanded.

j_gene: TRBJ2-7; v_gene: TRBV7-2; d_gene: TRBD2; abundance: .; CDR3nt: TGTGCCAGCAGCTTATCGGCTAGCGGGAGCTCCTACGAGCAGTACTTC; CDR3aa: CASSLSASGSSYEQYF
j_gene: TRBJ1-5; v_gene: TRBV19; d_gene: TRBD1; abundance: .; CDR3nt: TGTGCCAGTAGGGACAGGGGCCGGAATCAGCCCCAGCATTTT; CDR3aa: CASRDRGRNQPQHF
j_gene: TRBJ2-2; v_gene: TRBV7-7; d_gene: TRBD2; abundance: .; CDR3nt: TGTGCCAGCAGCGCACTAGCGGGAACGAACACCGGGGAGCTGTTTTTT; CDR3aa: CASSALAGTNTGELFF
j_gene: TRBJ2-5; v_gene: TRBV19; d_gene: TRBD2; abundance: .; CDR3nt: TGTGCCAGTAGTATAGCTAGCGGGGGGATCCTTTACTTC; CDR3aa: CASSIASGGILYF
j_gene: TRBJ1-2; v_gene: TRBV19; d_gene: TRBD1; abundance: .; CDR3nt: TGTGCCAGTAGGTTGAGCGACAGGGGCTATGGCTACACCTTC; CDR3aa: CASRLSDRGYGYTF
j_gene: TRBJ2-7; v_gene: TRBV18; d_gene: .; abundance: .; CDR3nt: TGTGCCAGCTCCCCTAGGGCGGGCTTAACCTACGAGCAGTACTTC; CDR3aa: CASSPRAGLTYEQYF
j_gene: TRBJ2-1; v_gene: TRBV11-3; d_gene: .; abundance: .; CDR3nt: TGTGCCAGCAGCCCCCGGGGTAGCTCCTTCCCTGAGCAGTTCTTC; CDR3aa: CASSPRGSSFPEQFF
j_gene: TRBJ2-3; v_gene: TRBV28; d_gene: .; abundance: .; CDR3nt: TGTGCCAGCAGATCAGAGGCTTTTGGCACAGATACGCAGTATTTT; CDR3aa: CASRSEAFGTDTQYF
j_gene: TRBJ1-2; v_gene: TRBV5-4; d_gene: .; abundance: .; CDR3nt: TGTGCCAGCAGCCTCAAAGGGGCCCCCTTCCCCTATGGCTACACCTTC; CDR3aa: CASSLKGAPFPYGYTF
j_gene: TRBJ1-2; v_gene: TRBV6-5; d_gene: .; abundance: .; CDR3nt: TGTGCCAGCAACGGACATTCTAACTATGGCTACACCTTC; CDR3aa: CASNGHSNYGYTF
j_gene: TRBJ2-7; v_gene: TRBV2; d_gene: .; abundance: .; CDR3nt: TGTGCCAGCGGGGGACATGGGATCTACGAGCAGTACTTC; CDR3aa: CASGGHGIYEQYF
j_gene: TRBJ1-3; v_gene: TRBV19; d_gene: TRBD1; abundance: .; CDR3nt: TGTGCCAGTAGTCCCCTACCGGGACAGGGGACTGGAAACACCATATATTTT; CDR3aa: CASSPLPGQGTGNTIYF
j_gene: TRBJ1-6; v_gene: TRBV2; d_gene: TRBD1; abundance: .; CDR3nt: TGTGCCAGCAAGGAGACAGGGGGCAATTCACCCCTCCACTTT; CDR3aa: CASKETGGNSPLHF
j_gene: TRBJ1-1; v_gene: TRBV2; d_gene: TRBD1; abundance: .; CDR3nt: TGTGCCAGCAGTGATCCAGGGGGCACTGAAGCTTTCTTT; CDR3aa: CASSDPGGTEAFF
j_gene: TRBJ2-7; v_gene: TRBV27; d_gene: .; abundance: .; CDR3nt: TGTGCCAGCAGTTTAGAACCGGGATTTAGGGGGAGCTACGAGCAGTACTTC; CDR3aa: CASSLEPGFRGSYEQYF
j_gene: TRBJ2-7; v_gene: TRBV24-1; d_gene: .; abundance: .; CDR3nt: TGTGCCACCTCCGCAAGCGGACCCTCCTACGAGCAGTACTTC; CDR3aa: CATSASGPSYEQYF
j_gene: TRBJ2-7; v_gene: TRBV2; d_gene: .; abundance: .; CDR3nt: TGTGCCAGCAGTGATTCGGGACTTCATAACGAGCAGTACTTC; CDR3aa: CASSDSGLHNEQYF
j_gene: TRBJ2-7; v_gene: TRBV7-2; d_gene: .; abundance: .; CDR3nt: TGTGCCAGCAGCTTAATTCCCAGACTAGGCCGAGAGCAGTACTTC; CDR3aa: CASSLIPRLGREQYF
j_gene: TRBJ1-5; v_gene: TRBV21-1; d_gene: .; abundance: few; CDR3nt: TGTGCCAGCAGCAAACTCTCCCGACAGGCTCGAAGCAATCAGCCCCAGCATTTT; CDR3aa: CASSKLSRQARSNQPQHF
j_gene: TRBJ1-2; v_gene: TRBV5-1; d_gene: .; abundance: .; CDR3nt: TGCGCCAGCAGCTTGGAACAGGGCCCGGGTGGCTACACCTTC; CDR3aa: CASSLEQGPGGYTF
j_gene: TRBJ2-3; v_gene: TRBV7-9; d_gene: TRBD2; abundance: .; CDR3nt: TGTGCCAGCAGCTTAGTGGCTAGCGGGATGAGCACAGATACGCAGTATTTT; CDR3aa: CASSLVASGMSTDTQYF
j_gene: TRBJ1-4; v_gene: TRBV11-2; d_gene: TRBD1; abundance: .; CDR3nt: TGTGCCAGCACCGATTCTTCGATGAGGACAGGGGAAAAACTGTTTTTT; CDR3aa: CASTDSSMRTGEKLFF
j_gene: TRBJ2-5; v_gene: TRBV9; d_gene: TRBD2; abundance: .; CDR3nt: TGTGCCAGCAGCGTCGGGACTAGCGGGGGGGCGGAGACCCAGTACTTC; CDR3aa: CASSVGTSGGAETQYF
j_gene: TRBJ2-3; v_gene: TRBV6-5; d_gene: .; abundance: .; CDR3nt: TGTGCCAGCAGTTACTCGGGATGGGAGGCAGATACGCAGTATTTT; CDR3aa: CASSYSGWEADTQYF
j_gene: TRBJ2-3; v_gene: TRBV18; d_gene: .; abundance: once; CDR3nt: TGTGCCAGCTCACCACCCGGACTATCATCAAATACGCAGTATTTT; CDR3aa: CASSPPGLSSNTQYF
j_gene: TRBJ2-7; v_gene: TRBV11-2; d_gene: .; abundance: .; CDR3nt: TGTGCCAGCAGCTCCAGGGGTCAGCGGTACGAGCAGTACTTC; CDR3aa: CASSSRGQRYEQYF
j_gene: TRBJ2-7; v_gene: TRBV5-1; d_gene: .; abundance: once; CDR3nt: TGCGCCAGCAGCTTGGAAGCCAGGGGCACCTACGAGCAGTACTTC; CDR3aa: CASSLEARGTYEQYF
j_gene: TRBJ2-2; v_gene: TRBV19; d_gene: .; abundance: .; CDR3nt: TGTGCCAGTTCGTGGACAGCGAACACCGGGGAGCTGTTTTTT; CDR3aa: CASSWTANTGELFF
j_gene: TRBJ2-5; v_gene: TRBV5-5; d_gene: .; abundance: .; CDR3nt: TGTGCCAGCAGCTTAGGGGCGCGGGAGACCCAGTACTTC; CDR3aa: CASSLGARETQYF
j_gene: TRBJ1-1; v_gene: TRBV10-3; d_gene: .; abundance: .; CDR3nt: TGTGCCATCAGTGCGTCAGGGTGGGGCGAAGCTTTCTTT; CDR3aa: CAISASGWGEAFF
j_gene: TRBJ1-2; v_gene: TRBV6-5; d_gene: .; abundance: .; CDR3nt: TGTGCCAGCAGTTCCGGGGGACGGGGTGGCTACACCTTC; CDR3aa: CASSSGGRGGYTF
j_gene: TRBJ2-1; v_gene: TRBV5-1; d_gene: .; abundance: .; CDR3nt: TGCGCCAGCAGCTTGGGAGGCTTTTCCTACAATGAGCAGTTCTTC; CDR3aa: CASSLGGFSYNEQFF
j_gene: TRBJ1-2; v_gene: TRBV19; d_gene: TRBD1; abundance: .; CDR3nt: TGTGCCAGTAGTAAGGGGGCAGGGGGTAACTATGGCTACACCTTC; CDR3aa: CASSKGAGGNYGYTF
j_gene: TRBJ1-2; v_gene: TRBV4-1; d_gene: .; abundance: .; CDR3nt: TGCGCCAGCAGCCAAGCCCGAGCGGGGGGCAACTATGGCTACACCTTC; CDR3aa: CASSQARAGGNYGYTF
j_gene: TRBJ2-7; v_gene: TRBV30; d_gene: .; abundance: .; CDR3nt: TGTGCCTGGAGTATTGGGAGGGAGCAGTACTTC; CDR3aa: CAWSIGREQYF
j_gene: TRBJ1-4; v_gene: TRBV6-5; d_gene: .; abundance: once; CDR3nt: TGTGCCAGCAGTTTGACAGGAGGAGCTAATGAAAAACTGTTTTTT; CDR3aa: CASSLTGGANEKLFF
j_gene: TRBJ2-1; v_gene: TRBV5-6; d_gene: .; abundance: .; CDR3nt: TGTGCCAGCAGCTTGGTGGGGGGAACGTCCTACAATGAGCAGTTCTTC; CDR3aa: CASSLVGGTSYNEQFF
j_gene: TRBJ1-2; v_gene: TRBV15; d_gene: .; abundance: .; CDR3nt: TGTGCCACCAGCAGAGGAAGAGAAAACTATGGCTACACCTTC; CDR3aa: CATSRGRENYGYTF
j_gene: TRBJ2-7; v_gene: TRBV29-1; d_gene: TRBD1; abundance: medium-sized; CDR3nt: TGCAGCGTCCTGACAGGGGGTGGGTACGAGCAGTACTTC; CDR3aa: CSVLTGGGYEQYF
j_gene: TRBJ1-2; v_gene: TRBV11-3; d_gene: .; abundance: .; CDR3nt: TGTGCCAGCAGTCTACAGGGCTACGATGGCTACACCTTC; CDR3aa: CASSLQGYDGYTF
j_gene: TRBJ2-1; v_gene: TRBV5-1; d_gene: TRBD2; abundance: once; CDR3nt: TGCGCCAGCAGCCCTAGCGGGGGGGTCGATGAGCAGTTCTTC; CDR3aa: CASSPSGGVDEQFF